This TCR beta chain was recorded in a study of beta chain features in type 1 diabetes. Study-level results: Naive, central memory and Treg TCRB repertoires appeared more alike in patients than in healthy donors. Cells carrying high TCR expression could end up over-represented when cDNA is sequenced. A PCR bias possibly favoring shorter templates would apply equally to patients and controls.

As to this clone: Antigen specificity is unknown.

The CDR3 sequence is 16 residues long. Germline values: CDR1 SGHNT, CDR2 YENEEA. Germline trimming cut 4 bases from V and 4 bases from J; bases unmatched to any gene: 7. Isolated RNA was reverse transcribed in full, so expressed TCRB transcripts were sequenced. Sequencing used immunoSEQ multiplex PCR; TCRdb keeps in-frame clones, though not all of them. Counted here are about 320,000 clones, approximately 14% occurring once; the ten biggest clones make up roughly 7%. The clonotype originates from a man in his thirties or forties in good health. The genes are TRBV11-3 and TRBJ2-1, with 10 bases that match TRBD2. The sample comprised central memory CD4+ T cells from blood. The CDR3 reads CASSYYGTSDYNEQFF. The CDR3 DNA reads as TGTGCCAGCAGCTACTACGGGACTAGCGATTACAATGAGCAGTTCTTC.